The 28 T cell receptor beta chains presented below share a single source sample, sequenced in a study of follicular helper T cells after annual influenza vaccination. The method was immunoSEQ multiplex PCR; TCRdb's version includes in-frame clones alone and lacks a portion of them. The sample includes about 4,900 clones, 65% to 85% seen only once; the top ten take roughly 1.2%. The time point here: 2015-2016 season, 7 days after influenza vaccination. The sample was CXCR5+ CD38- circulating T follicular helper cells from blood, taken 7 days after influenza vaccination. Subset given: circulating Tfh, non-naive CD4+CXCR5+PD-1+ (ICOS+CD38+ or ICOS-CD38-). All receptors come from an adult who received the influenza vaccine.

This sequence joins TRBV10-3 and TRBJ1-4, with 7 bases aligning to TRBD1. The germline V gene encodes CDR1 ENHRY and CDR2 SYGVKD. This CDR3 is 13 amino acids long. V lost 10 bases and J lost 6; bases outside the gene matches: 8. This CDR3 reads CATRTGDHEKLFF. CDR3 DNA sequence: TGTGCCACCAGGACAGGAGACCATGAAAAACTGTTTTTT.

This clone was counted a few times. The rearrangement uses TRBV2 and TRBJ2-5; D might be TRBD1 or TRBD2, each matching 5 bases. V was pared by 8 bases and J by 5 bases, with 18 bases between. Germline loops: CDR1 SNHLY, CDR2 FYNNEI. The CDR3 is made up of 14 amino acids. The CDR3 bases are TGTGCCAGCTTATCGGGAACAGGTTGGGAGACCCAGTACTTC. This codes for CASLSGTGWETQYF. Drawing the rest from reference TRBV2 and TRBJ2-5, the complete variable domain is EPEVTQTPSHQVTQMGQEVILRCVPISNHLYFYWYRQILGQKVEFLVSFYNNEISEKSEIFDDQFSVERPDGSNFTLKIRSTKLEDSAMYFCASLSGTGWETQYFGPGTRLLVL.

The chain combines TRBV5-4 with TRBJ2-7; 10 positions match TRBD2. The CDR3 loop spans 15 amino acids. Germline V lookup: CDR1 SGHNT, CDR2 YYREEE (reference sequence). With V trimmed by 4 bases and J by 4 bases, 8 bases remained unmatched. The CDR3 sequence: CASSQESGGAYEQYF. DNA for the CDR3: TGTGCCAGCAGCCAAGAAAGCGGGGGGGCTTACGAGCAGTACTTC.

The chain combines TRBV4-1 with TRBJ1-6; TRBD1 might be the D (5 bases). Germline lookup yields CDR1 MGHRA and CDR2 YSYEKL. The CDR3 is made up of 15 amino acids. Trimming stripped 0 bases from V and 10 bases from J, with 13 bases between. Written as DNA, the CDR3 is TGCGCCAGCAGCCAAGAATGGGGGGGGAGCTCACCCCTCCACTTT. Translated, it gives CASSQEWGGSSPLHF.

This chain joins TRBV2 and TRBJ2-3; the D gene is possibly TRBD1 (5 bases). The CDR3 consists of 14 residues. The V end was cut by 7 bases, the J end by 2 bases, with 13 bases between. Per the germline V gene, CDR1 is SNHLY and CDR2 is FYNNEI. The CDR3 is CASIRDRFTDTQYF. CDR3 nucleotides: TGTGCCAGCATCCGAGACAGATTCACAGATACGCAGTATTTT. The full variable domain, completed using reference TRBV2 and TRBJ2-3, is EPEVTQTPSHQVTQMGQEVILRCVPISNHLYFYWYRQILGQKVEFLVSFYNNEISEKSEIFDDQFSVERPDGSNFTLKIRSTKLEDSAMYFCASIRDRFTDTQYFGPGTRLTVL.

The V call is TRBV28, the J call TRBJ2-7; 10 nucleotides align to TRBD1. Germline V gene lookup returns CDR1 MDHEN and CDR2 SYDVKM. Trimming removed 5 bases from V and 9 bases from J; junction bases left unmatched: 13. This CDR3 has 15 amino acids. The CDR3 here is CASSTPDRGGSGQYF. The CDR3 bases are TGTGCCAGCAGTACCCCGGACAGGGGGGGTTCTGGGCAGTACTTC.

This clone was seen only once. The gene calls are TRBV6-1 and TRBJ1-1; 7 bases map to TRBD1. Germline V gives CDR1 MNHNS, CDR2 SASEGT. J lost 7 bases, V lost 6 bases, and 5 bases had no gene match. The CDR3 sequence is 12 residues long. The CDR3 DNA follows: TGTGCCAGCAGAAAACAGGGGAATGAAGCTTTCTTT. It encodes CASRKQGNEAFF.

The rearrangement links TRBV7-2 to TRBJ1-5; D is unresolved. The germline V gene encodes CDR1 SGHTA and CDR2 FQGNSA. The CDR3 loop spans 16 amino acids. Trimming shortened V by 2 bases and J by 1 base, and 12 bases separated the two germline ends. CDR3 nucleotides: TGTGCCAGCAGCTTATATGGGTACGGAAGCAATCAGCCCCAGCATTTT. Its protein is CASSLYGYGSNQPQHF.

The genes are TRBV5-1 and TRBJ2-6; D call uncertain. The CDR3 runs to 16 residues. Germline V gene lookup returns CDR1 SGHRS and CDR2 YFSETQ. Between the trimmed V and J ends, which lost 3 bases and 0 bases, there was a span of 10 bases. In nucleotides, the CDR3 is TGCGCCAGCAGCTCTGCGTCAAGCTCTGGGGCCAACGTCCTGACTTTC. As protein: CASSSASSSGANVLTF.

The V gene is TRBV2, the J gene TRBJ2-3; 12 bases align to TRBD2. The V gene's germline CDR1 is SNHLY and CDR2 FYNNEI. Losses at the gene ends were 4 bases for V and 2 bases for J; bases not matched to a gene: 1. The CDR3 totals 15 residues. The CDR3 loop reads CASSGTSGDTDTQYF. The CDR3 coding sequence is TGTGCCAGCAGTGGGACTAGCGGGGACACAGATACGCAGTATTTT.

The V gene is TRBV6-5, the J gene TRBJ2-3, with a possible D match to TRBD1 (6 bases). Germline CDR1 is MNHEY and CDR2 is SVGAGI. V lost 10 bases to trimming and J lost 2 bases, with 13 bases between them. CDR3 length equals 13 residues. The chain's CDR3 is CATARDNTDTQYF. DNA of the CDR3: TGTGCCACAGCTCGGGACAACACAGATACGCAGTATTTT.

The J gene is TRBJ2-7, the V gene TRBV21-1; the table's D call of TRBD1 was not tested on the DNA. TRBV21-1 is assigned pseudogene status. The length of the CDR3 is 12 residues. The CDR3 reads CATLTELYEQYF. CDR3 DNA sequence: TGTGCCACCTTGACAGAACTCTACGAGCAGTACTTC.

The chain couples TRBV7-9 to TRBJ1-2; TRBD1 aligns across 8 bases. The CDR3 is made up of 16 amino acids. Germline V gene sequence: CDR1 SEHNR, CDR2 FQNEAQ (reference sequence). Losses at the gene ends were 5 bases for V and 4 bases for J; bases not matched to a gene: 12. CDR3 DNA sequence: TGTGCCAGCAGCCAGTTGGTAGGGACAGGTCCCTATGGCTACACCTTC. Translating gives CASSQLVGTGPYGYTF.

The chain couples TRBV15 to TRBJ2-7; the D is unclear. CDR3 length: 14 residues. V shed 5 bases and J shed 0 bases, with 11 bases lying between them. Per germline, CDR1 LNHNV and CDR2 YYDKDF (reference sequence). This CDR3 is CATSPRADSYEQYF. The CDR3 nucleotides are TGTGCCACCAGCCCCCGCGCTGACTCCTACGAGCAGTACTTC.

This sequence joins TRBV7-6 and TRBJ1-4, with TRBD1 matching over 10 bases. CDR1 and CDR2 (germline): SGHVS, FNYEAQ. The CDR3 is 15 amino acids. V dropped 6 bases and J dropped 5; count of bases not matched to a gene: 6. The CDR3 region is CASRAQTGGNEKLFF. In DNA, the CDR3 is TGTGCCAGCAGAGCACAGACAGGGGGCAATGAAAAACTGTTTTTT.

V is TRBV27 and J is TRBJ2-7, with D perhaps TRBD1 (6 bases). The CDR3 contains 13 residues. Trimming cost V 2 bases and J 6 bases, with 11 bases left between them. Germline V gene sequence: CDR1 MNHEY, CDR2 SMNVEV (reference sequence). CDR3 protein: CASSLETGSEQYF. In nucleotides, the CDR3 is TGTGCCAGCAGTTTAGAAACAGGGTCCGAGCAGTACTTC.

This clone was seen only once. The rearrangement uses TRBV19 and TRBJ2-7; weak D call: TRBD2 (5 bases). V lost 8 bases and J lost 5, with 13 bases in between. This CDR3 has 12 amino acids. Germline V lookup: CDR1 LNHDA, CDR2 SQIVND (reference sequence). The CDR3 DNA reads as TGTGCCAGTGGCCCTCGGGGTCACGAGCAGTACTTC. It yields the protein CASGPRGHEQYF.

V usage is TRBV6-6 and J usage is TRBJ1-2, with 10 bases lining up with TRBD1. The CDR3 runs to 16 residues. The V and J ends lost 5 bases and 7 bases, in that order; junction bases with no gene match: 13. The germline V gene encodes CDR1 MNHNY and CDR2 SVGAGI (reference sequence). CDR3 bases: TGTGCCAGCAGTACGGGGACAGGGGCCTCTGTGGGTGGCTACACCTTC. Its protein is CASSTGTGASVGGYTF.

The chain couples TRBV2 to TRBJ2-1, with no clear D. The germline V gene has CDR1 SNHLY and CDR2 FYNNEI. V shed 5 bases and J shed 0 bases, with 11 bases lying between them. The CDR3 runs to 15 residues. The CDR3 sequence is CASSSQPSSYNEQFF. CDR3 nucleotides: TGTGCCAGCAGTTCGCAGCCGAGCTCCTACAATGAGCAGTTCTTC. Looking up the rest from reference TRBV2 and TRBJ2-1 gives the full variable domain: EPEVTQTPSHQVTQMGQEVILRCVPISNHLYFYWYRQILGQKVEFLVSFYNNEISEKSEIFDDQFSVERPDGSNFTLKIRSTKLEDSAMYFCASSSQPSSYNEQFFGPGTRLTVL.

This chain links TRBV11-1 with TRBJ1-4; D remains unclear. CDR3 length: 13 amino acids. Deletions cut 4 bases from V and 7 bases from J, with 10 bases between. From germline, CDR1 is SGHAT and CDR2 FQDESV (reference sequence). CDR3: CASSSLPGEKLFF. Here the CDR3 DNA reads TGTGCCAGCAGCTCTCTACCGGGTGAAAAACTGTTTTTT.

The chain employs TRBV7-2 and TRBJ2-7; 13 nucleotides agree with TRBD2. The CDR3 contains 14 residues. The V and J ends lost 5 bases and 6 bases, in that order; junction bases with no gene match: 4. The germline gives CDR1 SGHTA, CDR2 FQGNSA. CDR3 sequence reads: CASSRTSGGAEQYF. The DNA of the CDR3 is TGTGCCAGCAGCCGTACTAGCGGGGGGGCCGAGCAGTACTTC. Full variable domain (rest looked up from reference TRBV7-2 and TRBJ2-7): GAGVSQSPSNKVTEKGKDVELRCDPISGHTALYWYRQSLGQGLEFLIYFQGNSAPDKSGLPSDRFSAERTGGSVSTLTIQRTQQEDSAVYLCASSRTSGGAEQYFGPGTRLTVT.

The CDR3 DNA sequence: TGTGCCAGCAGTTTAAACAGGGTCCATGAGCAGTTCTTC. As protein: CASSLNRVHEQFF. The chain employs TRBV27 and TRBJ2-1; a weak D match, TRBD1 (6 bases). Germline V CDR1 and CDR2: MNHEY, SMNVEV (reference sequence). CDR3 length: 13 amino acids. V was pared by 2 bases and J by 8 bases, with 10 bases between.

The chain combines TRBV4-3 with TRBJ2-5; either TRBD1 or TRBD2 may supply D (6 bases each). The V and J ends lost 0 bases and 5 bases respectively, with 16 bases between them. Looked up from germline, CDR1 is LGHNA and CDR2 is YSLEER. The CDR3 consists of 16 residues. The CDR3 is CASSQEGWGARETQYF. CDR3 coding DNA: TGCGCCAGCAGCCAAGAGGGTTGGGGGGCACGGGAGACCCAGTACTTC.

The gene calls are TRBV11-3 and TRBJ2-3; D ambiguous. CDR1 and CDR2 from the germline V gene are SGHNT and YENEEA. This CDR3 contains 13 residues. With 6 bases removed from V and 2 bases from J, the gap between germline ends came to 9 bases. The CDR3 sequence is CASRGRNTDTQYF. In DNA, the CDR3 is TGTGCCAGCAGAGGCAGAAACACAGATACGCAGTATTTT.

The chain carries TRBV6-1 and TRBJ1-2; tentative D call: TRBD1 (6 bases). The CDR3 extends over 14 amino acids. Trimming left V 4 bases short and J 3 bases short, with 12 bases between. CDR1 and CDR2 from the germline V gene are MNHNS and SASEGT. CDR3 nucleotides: TGTGCCAGCAGTGTGCGGGGGCAAGACTATGGCTACACCTTC. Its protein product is CASSVRGQDYGYTF.

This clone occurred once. CDR3 residues: CASSSGTTNTGELFF. CDR3 in DNA: TGTGCCAGCAGTTCCGGGACAACGAACACCGGGGAGCTGTTTTTT. The rearrangement uses TRBV11-3 and TRBJ2-2, with D perhaps TRBD1 (6 bases). V was trimmed by 6 bases and J by 0 bases, leaving 11 bases between them. This CDR3 is 15 amino acids long. Per the germline V gene, CDR1 is SGHNT and CDR2 is YENEEA.

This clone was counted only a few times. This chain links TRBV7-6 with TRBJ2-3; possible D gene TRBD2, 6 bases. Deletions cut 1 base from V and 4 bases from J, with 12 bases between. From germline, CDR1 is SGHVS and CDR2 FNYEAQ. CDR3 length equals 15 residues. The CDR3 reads CASSLDGRTSDTQYF. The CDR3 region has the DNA TGTGCCAGCAGCTTAGATGGGAGGACCTCAGATACGCAGTATTTT.

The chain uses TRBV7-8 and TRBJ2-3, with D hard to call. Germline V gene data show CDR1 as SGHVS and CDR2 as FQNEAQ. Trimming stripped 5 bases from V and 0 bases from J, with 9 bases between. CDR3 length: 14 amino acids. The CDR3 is CASSRLPSTDTQYF. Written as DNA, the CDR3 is TGTGCCAGCAGCCGCTTGCCCAGCACAGATACGCAGTATTTT.